Sequencing of this TCR beta chain was carried out in a study of blood T cell repertoires in COVID-19. The protocol was immunoSEQ multiplex PCR, while the TCRdb copy is restricted to in-frame clones and leaves out a portion. The sample has approximately 73,000 clones, 81% seen once; the top ten hold about 0.83%. Between the trimmed V and J ends, which lost 4 bases and 4 bases, there was a span of 13 bases. This CDR3 spans 14 amino acids. Germline CDR1 reads SGDLS; CDR2 reads YYNGEE. The rearrangement joins TRBV9 to TRBJ2-3; weak D call: TRBD2 (6 bases). The sequenced sample was peripheral blood. This TCR came from a woman in her 70s with acute or convalescent COVID-19. The CDR3 spells CASSKRGIADTQYF. The DNA for the CDR3 is TGTGCCAGCAGCAAACGGGGGATAGCAGATACGCAGTATTTT.